The 29 T cell receptor beta chains in this list originate from one sample, sequenced in a study of cytomegalovirus exposure and HLA in healthy donors. The PCR used 60 Vbeta and 13 Jbeta primers. TCRdb keeps only in-frame clones here, not all; method: immunoSEQ multiplex PCR. The sample contains 150,000 to 200,000 clones, 80% to 90% of which appear only once. The specimen was PBMCs. The receptors originated from a woman aged 18-29 years in good health and CMV-seronegative.

This chain joins TRBV6-5 and TRBJ2-5; possible D gene TRBD1, 6 bases. The tail of the sequence fits TRBJ2-7 better, so the J call may be wrong. The germline CDR1 and CDR2 sequences are MNHEY and SVGAGI. The CDR3 extends over 15 amino acids. CDR3 residues: CASSYSGGEGYEQYF. The CDR3 DNA is TGTGCCAGCAGTTACTCAGGGGGAGAGGGCTACGAGCAGTACTTC.

The chain has TRBV6-4 and TRBJ2-1; 12 bases are shared with TRBD2. Germline V CDR1 and CDR2: MRHNA, SNTAGT. The CDR3 has 19 residues. With V trimmed by 0 bases and J by 8 bases, 14 bases remained unmatched. The CDR3 sequence is CASSDSPLLAGGEGDEQFF. In nucleotides, the CDR3 is TGTGCCAGCAGTGACTCCCCCCTACTAGCGGGAGGAGAGGGCGATGAGCAGTTCTTC.

V is TRBV5-4 and J is TRBJ1-2; 8 bases line up with TRBD1. The V gene end was trimmed by 0 bases and the J gene end by 2 bases; junction bases not matched to a gene: 3. Germline V gives CDR1 SGHNT, CDR2 YYREEE (reference sequence). The CDR3 length is 15 residues. In DNA form, the CDR3 reads TGTGCCAGCAGCTTGGGGACAGGGACCAACTATGGCTACACCTTC. Translation: CASSLGTGTNYGYTF.

This clone has more than one count but fewer than ten. The V call is TRBV18, the J call TRBJ1-1; D perhaps matches TRBD1 (5 bases). The CDR3 contains 12 residues. Trimming took 1 base from V and 6 from J, leaving 6 bases between them. Germline CDR1 and CDR2: KGHSH and LQKENI. The CDR3, as DNA: TGTGCCAGCTCACCACAGGGGCCTGAAGCTTTCTTT. This encodes CASSPQGPEAFF.

The table lists this clone with a count of one. The chain links TRBV14 to TRBJ2-1; D gene unclear. There are 12 residues in the CDR3. The germline V gene has CDR1 SGHDN and CDR2 FVKESK. V lost 1 base and J 7 bases, leaving 5 bases between the germline ends. The CDR3 sequence is CASSQARNEQFF. CDR3 nucleotides: TGTGCCAGCAGCCAAGCTAGGAATGAGCAGTTCTTC.

Only a few counts were recorded for this clone. CDR3: CASPRDRDTDTQYF. CDR3 DNA: TGTGCCAGCCCCCGGGACAGGGACACAGATACGCAGTATTTT. The V call is TRBV28, the J call TRBJ2-3; the match to TRBD1 covers 9 bases. CDR3 length equals 14 residues. Looked up from germline, CDR1 is MDHEN and CDR2 is SYDVKM. V was clipped by 8 bases and J by 2 bases; unmatched bases: 5.

The chain is built from TRBV11-3 and TRBJ1-5; the D gene is possibly TRBD1 (5 bases). Germline V gene data show CDR1 as SGHNT and CDR2 as YENEEA. This CDR3 has 15 residues. V lost 4 bases and J 3 bases, leaving 13 bases between the germline ends. CDR3 DNA sequence: TGTGCCAGCAGCTACCGCAGGGTCCCCAATCAGCCCCAGCATTTT. It encodes CASSYRRVPNQPQHF.

This clone has just one count. The chain links TRBV6-5 to TRBJ2-7; 9 nucleotides agree with TRBD1. Germline CDR1 MNHEY, CDR2 SVGAGI. CDR3 size: 15 residues. Losses at the gene ends were 4 bases for V and 2 bases for J; bases not matched to a gene: 6. CDR3 coding DNA: TGTGCCAGCAGTTTAGGACAGGGGCTGACCTACGAGCAGTACTTC. Protein: CASSLGQGLTYEQYF.

The gene calls are TRBV2 and TRBJ1-3; no definite D call. This CDR3 comprises 14 residues. V was shortened by 5 bases and J by 0 bases, with 8 bases between the two germline ends. Per the germline V gene, CDR1 is SNHLY and CDR2 is FYNNEI. CDR3 loop: CASSITNSGNTIYF. CDR3 nucleotides: TGTGCCAGCAGTATAACAAACTCTGGAAACACCATATATTTT. Together with reference TRBV2 and TRBJ1-3, the CDR3 gives the full variable domain: EPEVTQTPSHQVTQMGQEVILRCVPISNHLYFYWYRQILGQKVEFLVSFYNNEISEKSEIFDDQFSVERPDGSNFTLKIRSTKLEDSAMYFCASSITNSGNTIYFGEGSWLTVV.

This clone was detected only a few times. The V gene is TRBV5-5, the J gene TRBJ1-2, with a weak D call TRBD1 (6 bases). Germline CDR1 is SGHKS and CDR2 is YYEKEE (reference sequence). The germline V and J ends were trimmed by 1 base and 4 bases, with 11 bases remaining between them. The CDR3 is 14 residues long. The CDR3 is CASSLYRVSYGYTF. The CDR3 coding sequence is TGTGCCAGCAGCTTGTACAGGGTTAGCTATGGCTACACCTTC.

The rearrangement uses TRBV4-1 and TRBJ1-4; 7 nucleotides align to TRBD1. The length of the CDR3 is 16 residues. With 2 bases clipped from V and 6 bases from J, the junction kept 9 bases outside the gene matches. The germline gives CDR1 MGHRA, CDR2 YSYEKL. The CDR3 coding sequence is TGCGCCAGCAGCCAACCGTTCAGAGACAGGGATGAAAAACTGTTTTTT. Translation: CASSQPFRDRDEKLFF.

The chain uses TRBV6-5 and TRBJ1-5; TRBD1 agrees at 7 bases. With 0 bases clipped from V and 4 bases from J, the junction kept 3 bases outside the gene matches. The CDR3 length is 15 residues. Per the germline V gene, CDR1 is MNHEY and CDR2 is SVGAGI. For the CDR3, the DNA is TGTGCCAGCAGTTACTCTACAGGGGCTAATCAGCCCCAGCATTTT. This gives the protein CASSYSTGANQPQHF.

The chain employs TRBV6-1 and TRBJ2-5; 9 bases line up with TRBD1. The J call is in doubt because the DNA end fits TRBJ2-7 better. In germline, CDR1 is MNHNS, CDR2 SASEGT. CDR3 length: 14 residues. The CDR3 DNA follows: TGTGCCAGCAACCGGGACAGGGTCCTCTACGAGCAGTACTTC. Translating it yields CASNRDRVLYEQYF.

Remarks on this clone: This CDR3 is also generated by other DNA sequences in the sample. The chain has TRBV19 and TRBJ2-1; maybe TRBD2 (6 bases). Between the trimmed V and J ends, which lost 4 bases and 3 bases, there was a span of 7 bases. The CDR3 totals 13 residues. The germline V gene encodes CDR1 LNHDA and CDR2 SQIVND (reference sequence). CDR3 protein: CASSTTSYNEQFF. For the CDR3, the DNA is TGTGCCAGTAGTACGACTAGCTACAATGAGCAGTTCTTC.

The V call is TRBV2, the J call TRBJ1-6, with a tentative D call TRBD1 (5 bases). The CDR3 runs 14 residues. V lost 6 bases to trimming and J lost 7 bases, with 13 bases between them. Germline V lookup: CDR1 SNHLY, CDR2 FYNNEI. The CDR3 sequence is CASSNLGRNSPLHF. The DNA of the CDR3 is TGTGCCAGCAGCAACCTGGGGCGGAATTCACCCCTCCACTTT.

The genes are TRBV18 and TRBJ2-1; D possibly corresponds to TRBD1 (5 bases). V dropped 3 bases and J dropped 8 bases, with 8 bases sitting between them. The germline CDR1 and CDR2 sequences are KGHSH and LQKENI. The CDR3 has 12 residues. This CDR3 is CASSPRADEQFF. Here the CDR3 DNA reads TGTGCCAGCTCACCCAGGGCCGATGAGCAGTTCTTC.

This clone came up once. The rearrangement links TRBV9 to TRBJ2-3, with 9 nucleotides matching TRBD2. Per the germline V gene, CDR1 is SGDLS and CDR2 is YYNGEE. CDR3 length: 15 residues. With V trimmed by 2 bases and J by 5 bases, 6 bases remained unmatched. The CDR3 region has the DNA TGTGCCAGCAGCGTCGGGACTAGCATGGTAGATACGCAGTATTTT. Translating gives CASSVGTSMVDTQYF.

The chain carries TRBV10-3 and TRBJ1-1, with TRBD1 as a possible D gene (5 bases). CDR1 is ENHRY, CDR2 SYGVKD, per germline. The CDR3 sequence is 14 residues long. The V end lost 0 bases, the J end lost 4 bases, and 9 bases lay between the germline ends. CDR3 bases: TGTGCCATCAGTGAGTCCGCGGGGGGCACTGAAGCTTTCTTT. It specifies CAISESAGGTEAFF.

The genes are TRBV11-2 and TRBJ1-4; D call uncertain. Trimming removed 3 bases at V and 7 bases at J, with 6 bases between. Germline V gene lookup returns CDR1 SGHAT and CDR2 FQNNGV. This CDR3 has 12 amino acids. As DNA, the CDR3 is TGTGCCAGCAGCTTCGGTGGTGAAAAACTGTTTTTT. Translating it yields CASSFGGEKLFF.

The CDR3 region is CASSLGTGPHSDTQYF. CDR3 DNA sequence: TGCGCCAGCAGCTTGGGGACAGGGCCCCACTCAGATACGCAGTATTTT. The chain links TRBV5-1 to TRBJ2-3; 8 bases agree with TRBD1. Trimming cost V 0 bases and J 4 bases; bases outside gene matches: 7. Germline CDR1 reads SGHRS; CDR2 reads YFSETQ. The CDR3 length is 16 residues.

V gene TRBV12-2 combines with J gene TRBJ1-5; TRBD1, as called in the table, went unchecked against the DNA. TRBV12-2 is assigned pseudogene status. The CDR3 spans 16 residues. This CDR3 reads CASRLASRQGVQPQHF. The CDR3 DNA follows: TGTGCAAGTCGCTTAGCGAGTCGACAGGGGGTTCAGCCCCAGCATTTT.

The genes are TRBV28 and TRBJ1-5; perhaps TRBD1 as D (6 bases). The CDR3 has 13 amino acids. V was pared by 8 bases and J by 3 bases, with 11 bases between. Germline values: CDR1 MDHEN, CDR2 SYDVKM. CDR3 sequence: CASERGFNQPQHF. DNA of the CDR3: TGTGCCAGCGAGAGGGGGTTCAATCAGCCCCAGCATTTT.

CDR3 protein: CASSVDRGLLRAGELFF. The CDR3 DNA is TGTGCCAGCAGTGTGGACAGGGGGTTACTGAGGGCCGGGGAGCTGTTTTTT. J is TRBJ2-2 and V is TRBV6-4; 10 bases fit TRBD1. Germline V CDR1 and CDR2: MRHNA, SNTAGT. J was trimmed by 6 bases and V by 4 bases; bases with no gene match: 11. The CDR3 runs to 17 residues.

The rearrangement uses TRBV5-6 and TRBJ2-7; D perhaps matches TRBD2 (7 bases). The germline gives CDR1 SGHDT, CDR2 YYEEEE. Trimming cost V 0 bases and J 7 bases, with 17 bases left between them. The CDR3 sequence is 15 residues long. The CDR3 nucleotides are TGTGCCAGCAGCTTGGGCCCGGGGGGCGGAGGGGAGCAGTACTTC. Amino acid sequence: CASSLGPGGGGEQYF.

The chain couples TRBV19 to TRBJ1-2; TRBD1 matches 7 bases. V was pared by 3 bases and J by 7 bases, with 5 bases of the junction left unmatched. Germline CDR1 is LNHDA and CDR2 is SQIVND (reference sequence). The length of the CDR3 is 13 residues. DNA of the CDR3: TGTGCCAGTAGTATCGGGACAGTGACTGGCTACACCTTC. It is translated as CASSIGTVTGYTF. Full variable domain (missing parts from reference TRBV19 and TRBJ1-2): DGGITQSPKYLFRKEGQNVTLSCEQNLNHDAMYWYRQDPGQGLRLIYYSQIVNDFQKGDIAEGYSVSREKKESFPLTVTSAQKNPTAFYLCASSIGTVTGYTFGSGTRLTVV.

CDR3 residues: CASSRTPQETQYF. As DNA, the CDR3 is TGTGCCAGCAGCCGGACACCTCAAGAGACCCAGTACTTC. V and J are TRBV2 and TRBJ2-5; D perhaps matches TRBD1 (5 bases). Trimming left V 6 bases short and J 2 bases short, with 10 bases between. The CDR3 consists of 13 residues. Per the germline V gene, CDR1 is SNHLY and CDR2 is FYNNEI.

This clone was detected a few times. This chain joins TRBV7-9 and TRBJ1-4; possibly TRBD1 for D (5 bases). The germline V gene encodes CDR1 SEHNR and CDR2 FQNEAQ (reference sequence). The CDR3 is 15 residues long. With 5 bases removed from V and 3 bases from J, the gap between germline ends came to 13 bases. Here the CDR3 reads CASSTSTVPNEKLFF. CDR3 nucleotides: TGTGCCAGCAGCACTTCGACAGTTCCTAATGAAAAACTGTTTTTT.

There are a few counts of this clone. The chain carries TRBV6-1 and TRBJ1-1; D is uncertain. Trimming cost V 3 bases and J 4 bases, with 12 bases left between them. The CDR3 length is 14 residues. Germline-derived CDR1 and CDR2 are MNHNS and SASEGT. DNA of the CDR3: TGTGCCAGCAGTGAGCTCATAACTTCCACTGAAGCTTTCTTT. Translated, it gives CASSELITSTEAFF.

The J gene is TRBJ2-6, the V gene TRBV19; possible D gene TRBD1, 6 bases. CDR3 length: 18 amino acids. V was pared by 5 bases and J by 0 bases, with 17 bases between. Germline V gene data show CDR1 as LNHDA and CDR2 as SQIVND (reference sequence). CDR3 sequence (DNA): TGTGCCAGTAGTGCCTACTCCTACAGGGTCTCTGGGGCCAACGTCCTGACTTTC. As protein: CASSAYSYRVSGANVLTF. The complete variable domain, with remaining parts taken from reference TRBV19 and TRBJ2-6, reads DGGITQSPKYLFRKEGQNVTLSCEQNLNHDAMYWYRQDPGQGLRLIYYSQIVNDFQKGDIAEGYSVSREKKESFPLTVTSAQKNPTAFYLCASSAYSYRVSGANVLTFGAGSRLTVL.